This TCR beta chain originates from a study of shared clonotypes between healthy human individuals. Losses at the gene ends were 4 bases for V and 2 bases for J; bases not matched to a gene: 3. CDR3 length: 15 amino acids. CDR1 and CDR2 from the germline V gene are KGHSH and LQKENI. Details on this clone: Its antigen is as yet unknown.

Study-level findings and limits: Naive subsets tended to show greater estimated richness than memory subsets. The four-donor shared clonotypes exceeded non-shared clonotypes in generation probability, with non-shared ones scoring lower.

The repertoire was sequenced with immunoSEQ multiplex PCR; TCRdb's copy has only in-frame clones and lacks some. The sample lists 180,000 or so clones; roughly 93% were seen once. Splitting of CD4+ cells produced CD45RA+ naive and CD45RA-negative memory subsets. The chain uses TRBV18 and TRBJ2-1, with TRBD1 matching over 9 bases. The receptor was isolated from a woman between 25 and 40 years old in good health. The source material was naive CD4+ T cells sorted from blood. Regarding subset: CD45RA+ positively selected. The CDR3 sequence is CASSQGQGTYNEQFF. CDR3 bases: TGTGCCAGCTCACAAGGACAGGGGACCTACAATGAGCAGTTCTTC. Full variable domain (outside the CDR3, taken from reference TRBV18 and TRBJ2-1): NAGVMQNPRHLVRRRGQEARLRCSPMKGHSHVYWYRQLPEEGLKFMVYLQKENIIDESGMPKERFSAEFPKEGPSILRIQQVVRGDSAAYFCASSQGQGTYNEQFFGPGTRLTVL.